This TCR beta chain derives from a study of shared clonotypes between healthy human individuals. Whole-study findings and limits: Few donors limited the genetic and exposure-history diversity represented.

In regard to this clone: Antigen unknown.

Ten immunoSEQ deep assay plates were used to sequence the DNA of unsorted PBMCs. Generated by immunoSEQ multiplex PCR, the TCRdb table keeps only in-frame clones and is missing some. Counted here are more than 450,000 clones, 79% occurring once; the ten biggest clones make up over 10%. Every donor was a Caucasian adult from Nashville, Tennessee. Some 90 million PBMCs were counted before genomic DNA extraction. V dropped 6 bases and J dropped 4 bases, with 7 bases sitting between them. Germline values: CDR1 MNHNY, CDR2 SVGAGI (reference sequence). The CDR3 contains 12 residues. The chain uses TRBV6-6 and TRBJ1-3; no firm D call. The sequenced material came from PBMCs. The receptor's source is a woman aged 40 to 49 in good health. Some clones in this sample may be carry-over from other donors' samples. The CDR3 DNA is TGTGCCAGCAGCCCGTCAGGAAACACCATATATTTT. Protein product: CASSPSGNTIYF.